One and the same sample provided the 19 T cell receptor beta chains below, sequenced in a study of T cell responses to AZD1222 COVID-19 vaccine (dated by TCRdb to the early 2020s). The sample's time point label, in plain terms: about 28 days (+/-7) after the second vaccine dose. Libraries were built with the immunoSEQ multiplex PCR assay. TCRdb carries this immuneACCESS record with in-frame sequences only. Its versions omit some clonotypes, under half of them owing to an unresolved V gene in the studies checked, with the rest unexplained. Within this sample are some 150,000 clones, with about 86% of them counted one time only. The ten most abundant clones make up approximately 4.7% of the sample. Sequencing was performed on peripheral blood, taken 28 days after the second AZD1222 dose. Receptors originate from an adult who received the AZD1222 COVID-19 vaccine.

The CDR3 DNA reads as TGCGCCAGCAGCATAACAGGGGAGTTTGGCTACACCTTC. Its protein is CASSITGEFGYTF. V usage is TRBV5-1 and J usage is TRBJ1-2; 7 nucleotides agree with TRBD1. The trim removed 4 bases at V and 7 bases at J, leaving 7 bases unmatched. The CDR3 loop spans 13 amino acids. Germline V lookup: CDR1 SGHRS, CDR2 YFSETQ.

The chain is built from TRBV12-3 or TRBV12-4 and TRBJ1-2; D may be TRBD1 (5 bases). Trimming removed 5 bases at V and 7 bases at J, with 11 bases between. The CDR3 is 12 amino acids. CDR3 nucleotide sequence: TGTGCCAGCAGTCCAGGGCCCGGTGGCTACACCTTC. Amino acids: CASSPGPGGYTF.

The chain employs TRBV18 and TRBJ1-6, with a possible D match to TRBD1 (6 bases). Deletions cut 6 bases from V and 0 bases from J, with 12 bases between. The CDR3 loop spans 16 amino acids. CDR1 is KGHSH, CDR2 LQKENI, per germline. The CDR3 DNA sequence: TGTGCCAGCTCCCCGACAGGAAGCTCCTATAATTCACCCCTCCACTTT. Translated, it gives CASSPTGSSYNSPLHF.

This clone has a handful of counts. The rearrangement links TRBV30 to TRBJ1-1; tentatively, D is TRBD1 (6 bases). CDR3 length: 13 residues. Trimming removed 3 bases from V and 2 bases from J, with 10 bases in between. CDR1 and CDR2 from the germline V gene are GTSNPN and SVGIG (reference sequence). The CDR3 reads CAWRRGGNTEAFF. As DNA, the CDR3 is TGTGCCTGGAGGCGAGGGGGAAACACTGAAGCTTTCTTT.

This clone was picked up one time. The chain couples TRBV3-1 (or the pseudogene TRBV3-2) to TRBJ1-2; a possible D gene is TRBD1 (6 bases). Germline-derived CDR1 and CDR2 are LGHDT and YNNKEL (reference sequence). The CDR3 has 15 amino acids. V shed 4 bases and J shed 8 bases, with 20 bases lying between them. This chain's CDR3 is CASSPRVLGAKGYTF. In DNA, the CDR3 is TGTGCCAGCAGCCCCAGGGTCCTGGGGGCGAAGGGCTACACCTTC.

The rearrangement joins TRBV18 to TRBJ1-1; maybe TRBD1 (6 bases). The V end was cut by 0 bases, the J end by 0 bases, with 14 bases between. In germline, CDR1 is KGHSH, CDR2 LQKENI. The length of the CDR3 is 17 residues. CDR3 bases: TGTGCCAGCTCACCACCGTTGAGGGGGGCGGTGAACACTGAAGCTTTCTTT. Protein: CASSPPLRGAVNTEAFF.

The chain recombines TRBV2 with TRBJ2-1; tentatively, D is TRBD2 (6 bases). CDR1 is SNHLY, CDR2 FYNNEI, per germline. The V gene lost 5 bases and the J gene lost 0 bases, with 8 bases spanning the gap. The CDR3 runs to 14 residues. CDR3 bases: TGTGCCAGCAGTCGGGGGTCCTCCTACAATGAGCAGTTCTTC. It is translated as CASSRGSSYNEQFF.

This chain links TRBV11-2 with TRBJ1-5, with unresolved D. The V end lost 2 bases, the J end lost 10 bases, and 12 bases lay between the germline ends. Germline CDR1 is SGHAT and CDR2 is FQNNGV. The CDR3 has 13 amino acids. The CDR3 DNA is TGTGCCAGCAGCTTACAAGTTGGGGTCCCCCAGCATTTT. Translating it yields CASSLQVGVPQHF.

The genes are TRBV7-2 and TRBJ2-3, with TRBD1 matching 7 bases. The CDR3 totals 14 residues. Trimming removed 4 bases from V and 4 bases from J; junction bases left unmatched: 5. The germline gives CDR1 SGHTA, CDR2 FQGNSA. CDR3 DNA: TGTGCCAGCAGCTCCCAGACAGGGCCAGATACGCAGTATTTT. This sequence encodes CASSSQTGPDTQYF.

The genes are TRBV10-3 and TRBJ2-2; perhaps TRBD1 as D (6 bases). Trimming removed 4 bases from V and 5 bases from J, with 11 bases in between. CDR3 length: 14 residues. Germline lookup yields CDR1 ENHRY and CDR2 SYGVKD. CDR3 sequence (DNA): TGTGCCATCAGTGGGGAACAGGGAACCGGGGAGCTGTTTTTT. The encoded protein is CAISGEQGTGELFF.

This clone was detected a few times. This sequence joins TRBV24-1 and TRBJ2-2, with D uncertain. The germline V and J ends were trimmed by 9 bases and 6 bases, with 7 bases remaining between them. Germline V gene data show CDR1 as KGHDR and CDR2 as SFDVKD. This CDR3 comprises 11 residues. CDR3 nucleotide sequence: TGTGCCACCTGGGGTTCCGGGGAGCTGTTTTTT. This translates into CATWGSGELFF.

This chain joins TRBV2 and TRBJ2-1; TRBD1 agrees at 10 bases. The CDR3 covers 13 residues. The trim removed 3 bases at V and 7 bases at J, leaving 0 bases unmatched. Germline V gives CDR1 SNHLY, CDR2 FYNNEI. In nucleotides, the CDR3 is TGTGCCAGCAGTGAGGACAGGGGGAATGAGCAGTTCTTC. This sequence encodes CASSEDRGNEQFF. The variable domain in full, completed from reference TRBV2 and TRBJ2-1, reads EPEVTQTPSHQVTQMGQEVILRCVPISNHLYFYWYRQILGQKVEFLVSFYNNEISEKSEIFDDQFSVERPDGSNFTLKIRSTKLEDSAMYFCASSEDRGNEQFFGPGTRLTVL.

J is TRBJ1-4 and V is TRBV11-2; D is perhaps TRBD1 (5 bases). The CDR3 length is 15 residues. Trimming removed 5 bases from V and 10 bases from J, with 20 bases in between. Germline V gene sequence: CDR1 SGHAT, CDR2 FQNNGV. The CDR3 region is CASSLNGAWRAKLFF. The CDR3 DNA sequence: TGTGCCAGCAGCCTCAACGGGGCCTGGCGGGCAAAACTGTTTTTT.

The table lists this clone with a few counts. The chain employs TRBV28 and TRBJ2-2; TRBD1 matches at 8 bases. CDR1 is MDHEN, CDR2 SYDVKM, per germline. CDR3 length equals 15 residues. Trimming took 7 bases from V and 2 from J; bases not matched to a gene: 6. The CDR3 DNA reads TGTGCCAGCATGTCAGGGGGCTTAAACACCGGGGAGCTGTTTTTT. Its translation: CASMSGGLNTGELFF. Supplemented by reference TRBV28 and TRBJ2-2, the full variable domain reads DVKVTQSSRYLVKRTGEKVFLECVQDMDHENMFWYRQDPGLGLRLIYFSYDVKMKEKGDIPEGYSVSREKKERFSLILESASTNQTSMYLCASMSGGLNTGELFFGEGSRLTVL.

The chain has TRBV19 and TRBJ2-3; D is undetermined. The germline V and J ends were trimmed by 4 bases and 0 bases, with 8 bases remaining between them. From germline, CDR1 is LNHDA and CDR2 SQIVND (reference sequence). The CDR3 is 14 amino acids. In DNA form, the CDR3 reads TGTGCCAGTAGTAAACTCACTAGCACAGATACGCAGTATTTT. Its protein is CASSKLTSTDTQYF.

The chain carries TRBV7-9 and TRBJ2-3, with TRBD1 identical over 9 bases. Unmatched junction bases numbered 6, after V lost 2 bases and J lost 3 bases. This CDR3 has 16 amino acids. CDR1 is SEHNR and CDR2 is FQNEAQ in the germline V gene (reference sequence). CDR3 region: CASSLLGQGTTDTQYF. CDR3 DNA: TGTGCCAGCAGCTTATTGGGACAGGGTACTACAGATACGCAGTATTTT.

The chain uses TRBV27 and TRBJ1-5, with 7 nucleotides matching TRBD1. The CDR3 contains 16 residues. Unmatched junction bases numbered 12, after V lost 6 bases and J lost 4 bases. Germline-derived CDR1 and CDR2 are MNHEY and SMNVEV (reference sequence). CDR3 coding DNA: TGTGCCAGCAGCCGTCAGGGGGTTGATTATAATCAGCCCCAGCATTTT. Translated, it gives CASSRQGVDYNQPQHF.

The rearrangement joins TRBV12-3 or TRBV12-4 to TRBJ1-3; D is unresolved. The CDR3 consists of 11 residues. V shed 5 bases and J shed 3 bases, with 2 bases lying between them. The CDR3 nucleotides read TGTGCCAGCAGTAGTGGAAACACCATATATTTT. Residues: CASSSGNTIYF.

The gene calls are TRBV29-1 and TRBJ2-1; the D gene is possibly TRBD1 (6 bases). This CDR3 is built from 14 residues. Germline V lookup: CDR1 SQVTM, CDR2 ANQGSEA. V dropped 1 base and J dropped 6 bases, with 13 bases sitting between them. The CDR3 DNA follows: TGCAGCGTTGAAGGAGACAGGTATAGCAATGAGCAGTTCTTC. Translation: CSVEGDRYSNEQFF.